The T cell receptor beta chain under discussion was sequenced for a study of glioma-infiltrating T cells. The table lists this clonotype with a few counts. The CDR3 runs to 14 residues. Between the trimmed V and J ends, which lost 1 base and 4 bases, there was a span of 8 bases. TCR alpha and beta CDR3 regions were amplified from RNA using iRepertoire nested multiplex PCR. One-step reverse transcription and amplification started from approximately 100-400 ng of tissue mRNA or PBMC total RNA. TCRdb independently ran MiXCR on the multiplex PCR reads; one entry per CDR3 protein. The data show some 22,000 distinct CDR3 sequences, about 26% seen once.

This clonotype was sampled from a human donor with low-grade glioma or glioblastoma, undergoing nonglioma brain surgery, or in good health (not recorded which). The chain joins TRBV12-3 or TRBV12-4 to TRBJ1-5; D ambiguous. The sequenced material came from glioma tissue, nonneoplastic brain tissue, or PBMCs (not recorded which). The CDR3 sequence: CASSLGTANQPQHF. CDR3 in DNA: TGTGCCAGCAGTTTAGGGACGGCTAATCAGCCCCAGCATTTT.